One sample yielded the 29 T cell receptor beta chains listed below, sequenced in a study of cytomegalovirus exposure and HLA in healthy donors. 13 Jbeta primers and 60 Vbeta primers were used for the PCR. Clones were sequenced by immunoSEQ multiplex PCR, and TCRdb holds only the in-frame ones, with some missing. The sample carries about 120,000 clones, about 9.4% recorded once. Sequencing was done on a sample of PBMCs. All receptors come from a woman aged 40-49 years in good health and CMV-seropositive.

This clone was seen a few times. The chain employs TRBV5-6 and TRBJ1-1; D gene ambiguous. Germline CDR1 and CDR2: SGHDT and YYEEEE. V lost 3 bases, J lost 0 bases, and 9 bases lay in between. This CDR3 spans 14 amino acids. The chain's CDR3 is CASSSSILNTEAFF. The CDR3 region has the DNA TGTGCCAGCAGCTCCAGTATTTTGAACACTGAAGCTTTCTTT.

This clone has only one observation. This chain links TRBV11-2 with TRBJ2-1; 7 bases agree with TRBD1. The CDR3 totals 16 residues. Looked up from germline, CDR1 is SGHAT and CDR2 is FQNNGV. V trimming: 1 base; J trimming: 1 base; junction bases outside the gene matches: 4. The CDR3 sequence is CASSLGNRGSYNEQFF. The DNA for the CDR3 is TGTGCCAGCAGCTTAGGTAACAGGGGTTCCTACAATGAGCAGTTCTTC.

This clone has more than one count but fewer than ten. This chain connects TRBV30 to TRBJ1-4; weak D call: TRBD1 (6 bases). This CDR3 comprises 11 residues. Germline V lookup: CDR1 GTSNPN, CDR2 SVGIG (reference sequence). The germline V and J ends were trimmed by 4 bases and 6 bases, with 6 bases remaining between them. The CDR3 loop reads CAWTGDEKLFF. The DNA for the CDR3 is TGTGCCTGGACAGGGGATGAAAAACTGTTTTTT.

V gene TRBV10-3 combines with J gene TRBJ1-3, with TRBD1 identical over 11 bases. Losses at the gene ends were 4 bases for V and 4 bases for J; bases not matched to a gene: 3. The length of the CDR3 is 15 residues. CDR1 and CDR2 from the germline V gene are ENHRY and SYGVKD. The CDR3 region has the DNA TGTGCCATCAGTGGTGGACAGGGGGCAGGAAACACCATATATTTT. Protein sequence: CAISGGQGAGNTIYF.

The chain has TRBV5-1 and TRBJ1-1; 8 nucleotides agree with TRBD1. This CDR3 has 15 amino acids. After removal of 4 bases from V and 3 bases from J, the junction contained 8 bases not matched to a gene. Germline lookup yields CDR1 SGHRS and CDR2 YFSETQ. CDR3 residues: CASSPRTGSDTEAFF. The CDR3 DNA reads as TGCGCCAGCAGCCCACGGACAGGGTCGGACACTGAAGCTTTCTTT.

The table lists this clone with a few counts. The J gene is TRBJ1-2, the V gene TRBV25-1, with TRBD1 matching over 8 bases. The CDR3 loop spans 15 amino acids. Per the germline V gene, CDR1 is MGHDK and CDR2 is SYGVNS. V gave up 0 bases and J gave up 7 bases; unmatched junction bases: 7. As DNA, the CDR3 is TGTGCCAGCAGTGAATATGAGTCAGGGGGCCCTGGCTACACCTTC. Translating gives CASSEYESGGPGYTF.

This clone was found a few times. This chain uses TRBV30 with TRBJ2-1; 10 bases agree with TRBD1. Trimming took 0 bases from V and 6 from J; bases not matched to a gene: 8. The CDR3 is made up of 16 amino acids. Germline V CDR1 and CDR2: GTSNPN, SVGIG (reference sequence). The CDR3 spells CAWSVRATGGGNEQFF. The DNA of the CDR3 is TGTGCCTGGAGTGTAAGGGCGACAGGGGGCGGCAATGAGCAGTTCTTC.

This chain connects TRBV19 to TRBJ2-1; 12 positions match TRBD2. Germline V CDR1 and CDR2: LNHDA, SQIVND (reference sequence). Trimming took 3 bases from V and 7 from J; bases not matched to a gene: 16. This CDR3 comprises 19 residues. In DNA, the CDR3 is TGTGCCAGTAGTATCTCTAGCGGGGGGGCTGCGTCCCCTAGGAATGAGCAGTTCTTC. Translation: CASSISSGGAASPRNEQFF.

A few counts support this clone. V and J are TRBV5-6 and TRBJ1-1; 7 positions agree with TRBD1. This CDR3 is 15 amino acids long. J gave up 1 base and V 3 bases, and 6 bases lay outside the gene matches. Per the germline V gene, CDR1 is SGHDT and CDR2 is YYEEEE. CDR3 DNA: TGTGCCAGCAGCTCTAATACAGGGGCGAACACTGAAGCTTTCTTT. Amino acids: CASSSNTGANTEAFF.

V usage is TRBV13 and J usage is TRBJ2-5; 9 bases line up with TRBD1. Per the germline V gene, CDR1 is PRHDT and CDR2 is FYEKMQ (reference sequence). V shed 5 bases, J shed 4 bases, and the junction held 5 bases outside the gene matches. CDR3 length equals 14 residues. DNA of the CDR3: TGTGCCAGCAGCATTGGGACAGGGTTAGAGACCCAGTACTTC. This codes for CASSIGTGLETQYF.

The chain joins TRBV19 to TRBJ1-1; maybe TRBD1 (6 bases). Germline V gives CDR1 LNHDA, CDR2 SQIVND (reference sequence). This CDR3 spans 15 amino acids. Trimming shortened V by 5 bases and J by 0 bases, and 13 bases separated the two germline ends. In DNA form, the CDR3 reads TGTGCCAGTAGTCCCACAGGGAAAATGAACACTGAAGCTTTCTTT. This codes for CASSPTGKMNTEAFF.

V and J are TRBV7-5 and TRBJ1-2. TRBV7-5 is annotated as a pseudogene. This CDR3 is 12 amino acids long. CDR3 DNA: TGTGTCAGAAGCTTAGTATTCTCGGGCTACACCTTC. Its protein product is CVRSLVFSGYTF.

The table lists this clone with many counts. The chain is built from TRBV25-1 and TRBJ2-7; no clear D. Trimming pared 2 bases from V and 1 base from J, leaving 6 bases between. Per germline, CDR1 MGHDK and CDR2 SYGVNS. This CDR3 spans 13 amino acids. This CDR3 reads CASSEVSSYEQYF. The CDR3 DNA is TGTGCCAGCAGTGAAGTCAGTTCCTACGAGCAGTACTTC.

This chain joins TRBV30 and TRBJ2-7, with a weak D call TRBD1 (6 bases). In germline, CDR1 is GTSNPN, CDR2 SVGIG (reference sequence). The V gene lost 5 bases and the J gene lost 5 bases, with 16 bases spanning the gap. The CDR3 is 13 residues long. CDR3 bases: TGTGCCTGGTCTGCGACAGGTTTAGACGAGCAGTACTTC. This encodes CAWSATGLDEQYF. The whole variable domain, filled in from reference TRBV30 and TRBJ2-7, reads SQTIHQWPATLVQPVGSPLSLECTVEGTSNPNLYWYRQAAGRGLQLLFYSVGIGQISSEVPQNLSASRPQDRQFILSSKKLLLSDSGFYLCAWSATGLDEQYFGPGTRLTVT.

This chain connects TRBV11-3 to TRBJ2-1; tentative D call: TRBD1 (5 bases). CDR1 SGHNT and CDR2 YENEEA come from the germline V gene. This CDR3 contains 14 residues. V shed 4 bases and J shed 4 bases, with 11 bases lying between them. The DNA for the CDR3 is TGTGCCAGCAGCTCATCGACAGAATACAATGAGCAGTTCTTC. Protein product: CASSSSTEYNEQFF.

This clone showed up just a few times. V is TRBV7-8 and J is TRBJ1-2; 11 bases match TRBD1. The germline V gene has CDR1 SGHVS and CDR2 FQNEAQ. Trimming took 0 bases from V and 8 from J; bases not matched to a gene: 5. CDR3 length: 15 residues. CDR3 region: CASSLAGTGGEGYTF. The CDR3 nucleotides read TGTGCCAGCAGCTTAGCCGGGACAGGGGGTGAGGGCTACACCTTC.

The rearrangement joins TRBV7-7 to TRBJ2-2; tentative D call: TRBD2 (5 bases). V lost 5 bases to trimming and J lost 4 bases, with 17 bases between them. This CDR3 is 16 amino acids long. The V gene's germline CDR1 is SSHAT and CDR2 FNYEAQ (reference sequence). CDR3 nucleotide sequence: TGTGCCAGCAGCCAAAGGGCGGGTCCTTCCACCGGGGAGCTGTTTTTT. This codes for CASSQRAGPSTGELFF.

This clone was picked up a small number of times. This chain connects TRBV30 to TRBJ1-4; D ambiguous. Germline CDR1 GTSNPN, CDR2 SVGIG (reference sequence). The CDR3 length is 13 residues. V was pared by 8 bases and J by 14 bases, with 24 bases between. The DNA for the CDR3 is TGTGCCCTTGGAGAGGGTCCCAACCGGTCCCTGTTTTTT. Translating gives CALGEGPNRSLFF.

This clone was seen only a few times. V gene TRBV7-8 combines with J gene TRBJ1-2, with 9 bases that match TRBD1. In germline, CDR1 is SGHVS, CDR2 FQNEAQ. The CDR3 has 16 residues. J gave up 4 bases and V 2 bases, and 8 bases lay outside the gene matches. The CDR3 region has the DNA TGTGCCAGCAGCTTAAATCACGGACAGGGGAGCTATGGCTACACCTTC. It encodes CASSLNHGQGSYGYTF.

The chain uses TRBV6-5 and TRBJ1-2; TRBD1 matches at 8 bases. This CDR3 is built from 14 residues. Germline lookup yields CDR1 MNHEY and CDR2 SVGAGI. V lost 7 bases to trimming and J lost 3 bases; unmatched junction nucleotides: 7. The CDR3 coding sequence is TGTGCCAGCACCTCGGACAGGGAATACTATGGCTACACCTTC. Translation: CASTSDREYYGYTF.

The CDR3 region has the DNA TGCGCCAGCAGAGGGGACAGGTATGGCTCTGGAAACACCATATATTTT. Translating it yields CASRGDRYGSGNTIYF. This sequence joins TRBV5-1 and TRBJ1-3, with 8 bases that match TRBD1. CDR3 length: 16 residues. The trim removed 5 bases at V and 0 bases at J, leaving 7 bases unmatched. The germline CDR1 and CDR2 sequences are SGHRS and YFSETQ.

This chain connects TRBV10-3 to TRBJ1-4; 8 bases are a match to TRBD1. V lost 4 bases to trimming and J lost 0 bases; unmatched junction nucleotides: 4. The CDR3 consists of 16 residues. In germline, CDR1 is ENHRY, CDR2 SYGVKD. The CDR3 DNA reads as TGTGCCATCAGTGGGACAGGGCGTGCAACTAATGAAAAACTGTTTTTT. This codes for CAISGTGRATNEKLFF.

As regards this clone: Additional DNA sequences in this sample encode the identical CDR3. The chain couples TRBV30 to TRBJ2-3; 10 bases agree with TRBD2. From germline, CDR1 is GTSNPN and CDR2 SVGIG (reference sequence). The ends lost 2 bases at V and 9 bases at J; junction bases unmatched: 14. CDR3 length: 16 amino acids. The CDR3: CAWSSGRPSGGRTQYF. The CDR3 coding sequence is TGTGCCTGGAGTAGCGGACGGCCTAGCGGGGGAAGAACGCAGTATTTT.

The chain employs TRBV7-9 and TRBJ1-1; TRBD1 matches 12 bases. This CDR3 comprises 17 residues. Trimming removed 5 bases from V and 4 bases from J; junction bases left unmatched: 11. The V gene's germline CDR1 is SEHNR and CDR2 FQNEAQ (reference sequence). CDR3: CASSPRLGDRGLTEAFF. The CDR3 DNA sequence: TGTGCCAGCAGCCCCCGTCTAGGGGACAGGGGGCTCACTGAAGCTTTCTTT.

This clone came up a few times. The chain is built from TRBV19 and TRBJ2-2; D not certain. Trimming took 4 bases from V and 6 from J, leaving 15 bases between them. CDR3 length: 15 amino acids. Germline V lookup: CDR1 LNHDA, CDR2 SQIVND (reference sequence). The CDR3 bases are TGTGCCAGTAGTAGTCAGGTCTCTACAGCCGGGGAGCTGTTTTTT. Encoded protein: CASSSQVSTAGELFF.

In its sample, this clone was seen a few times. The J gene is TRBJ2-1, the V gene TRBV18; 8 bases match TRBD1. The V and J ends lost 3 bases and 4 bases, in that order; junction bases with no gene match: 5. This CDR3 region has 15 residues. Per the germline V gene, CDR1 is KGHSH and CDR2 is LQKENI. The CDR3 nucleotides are TGTGCCAGCTCACCTGAGACAGGGGCTTACAATGAGCAGTTCTTC. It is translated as CASSPETGAYNEQFF.

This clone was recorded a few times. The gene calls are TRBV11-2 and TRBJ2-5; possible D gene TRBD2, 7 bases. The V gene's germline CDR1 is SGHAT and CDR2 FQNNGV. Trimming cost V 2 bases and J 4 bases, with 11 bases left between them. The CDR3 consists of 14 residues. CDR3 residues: CASSLIGGRETQYF. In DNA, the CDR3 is TGTGCCAGCAGCTTAATCGGGGGGCGAGAGACCCAGTACTTC. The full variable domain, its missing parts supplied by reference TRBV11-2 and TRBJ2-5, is EAGVAQSPRYKIIEKRQSVAFWCNPISGHATLYWYQQILGQGPKLLIQFQNNGVVDDSQLPKDRFSAERLKGVDSTLKIQPAKLEDSAVYLCASSLIGGRETQYFGPGTRLLVL.

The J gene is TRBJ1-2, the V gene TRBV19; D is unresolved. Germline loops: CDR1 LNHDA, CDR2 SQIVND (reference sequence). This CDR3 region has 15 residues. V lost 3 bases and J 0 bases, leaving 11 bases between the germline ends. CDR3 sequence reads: CASSIRQAANYGYTF. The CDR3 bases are TGTGCCAGTAGTATTCGGCAGGCAGCTAACTATGGCTACACCTTC.

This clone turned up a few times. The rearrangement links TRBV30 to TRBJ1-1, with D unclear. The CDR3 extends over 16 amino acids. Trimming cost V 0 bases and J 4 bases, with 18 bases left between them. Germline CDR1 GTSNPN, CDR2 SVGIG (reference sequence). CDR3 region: CAWSVLLPREGTEAFF. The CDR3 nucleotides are TGTGCCTGGAGTGTATTGCTCCCTAGGGAGGGCACTGAAGCTTTCTTT.